A few counts support the clone carrying this T cell receptor (beta chain). The data originate from a study of cytomegalovirus exposure and HLA in healthy donors. Study-wide context: An earlier analysis found under 130 million unique TCR beta sequences from around 180 million T cells.

V was cut by 3 bases and J by 7 bases, with 3 bases left in between. This CDR3 contains 11 residues. Per the germline V gene, CDR1 is ENHRY and CDR2 is SYGVKD. Amplification used 60 Vbeta primers and 13 Jbeta primers. Per the original data handling: Around 76 million unique TCR beta chains, 9 million to 12 million shared, were counted in a later analysis. Produced via immunoSEQ multiplex PCR; TCRdb's table is partial and in-frame only. V and J calls and clone size are as listed in that table; D and trimming were resolved from the DNA. The data show about 160,000 clones, 70% to 90% seen once. This clonotype was obtained from a woman younger than 35 in good health and CMV-seronegative. Sequenced input: PBMCs. The chain is built from TRBV10-3 and TRBJ2-2; D uncertain. The CDR3 region has the DNA TGTGCCATCAGTGACATCGGGGAGCTGTTTTTT. Translating it yields CAISDIGELFF.